Here is one T cell receptor beta chain with its context. Antigen unknown. One end of the junction does not line up with germline, which may come from a read error. This specimen belongs to a study of shared clonotypes between healthy human individuals. Whole-study findings and limits: Naive subsets generally had larger estimated richness than memory subsets.

Method: immunoSEQ multiplex PCR; TCRdb's copy keeps in-frame clones and lacks some. The sample contains roughly 2 million clones, 95% of which appear only once. CDR1 and CDR2 (germline): SGHVS, FNYEAQ. The CDR3 runs 13 residues. The J gene is TRBJ2-1, the V gene TRBV7-6, with 8 nucleotides matching TRBD2. The source of this sequence is a young man in good health. The source material was naive CD4+ T cells sorted from blood. Subset in this sample: CD45RA+ positively selected. CDR3 nucleotides: TGTGCCAGCAGTTTAGCGGGGAACAATGAGCAGTTCTTC. The encoded protein is CASSLAGNNEQFF.